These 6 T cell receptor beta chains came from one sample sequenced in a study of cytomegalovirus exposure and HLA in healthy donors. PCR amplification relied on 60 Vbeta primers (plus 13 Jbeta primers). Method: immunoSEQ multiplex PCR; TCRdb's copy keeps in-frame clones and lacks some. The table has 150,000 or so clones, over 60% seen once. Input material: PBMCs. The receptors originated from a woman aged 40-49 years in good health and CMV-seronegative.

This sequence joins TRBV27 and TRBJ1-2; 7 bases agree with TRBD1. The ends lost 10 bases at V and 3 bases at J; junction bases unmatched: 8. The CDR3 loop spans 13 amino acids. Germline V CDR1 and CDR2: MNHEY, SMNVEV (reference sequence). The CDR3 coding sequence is TGTGCCACCGGTAGACAGGGCGACTATGGCTACACCTTC. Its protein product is CATGRQGDYGYTF.

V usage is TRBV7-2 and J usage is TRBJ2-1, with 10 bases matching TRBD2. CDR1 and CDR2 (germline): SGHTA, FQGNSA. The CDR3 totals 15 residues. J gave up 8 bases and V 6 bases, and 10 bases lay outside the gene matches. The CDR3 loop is CASSFQRGGLHEQFF. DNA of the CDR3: TGTGCCAGCAGTTTCCAGCGGGGGGGCCTCCATGAGCAGTTCTTC.

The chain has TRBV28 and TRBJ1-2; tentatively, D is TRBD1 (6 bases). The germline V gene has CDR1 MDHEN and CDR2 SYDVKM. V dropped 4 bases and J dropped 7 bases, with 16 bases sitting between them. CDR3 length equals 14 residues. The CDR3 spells CASSSTQGFSGYTF. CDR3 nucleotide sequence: TGTGCCAGCAGTTCCACTCAGGGGTTTAGTGGCTACACCTTC.

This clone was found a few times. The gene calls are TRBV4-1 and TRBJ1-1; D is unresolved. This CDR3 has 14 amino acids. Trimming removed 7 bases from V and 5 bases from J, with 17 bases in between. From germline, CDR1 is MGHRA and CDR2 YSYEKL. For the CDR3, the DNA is TGCGCCAGCAACCTGTTTGGGTCGGGGACTGAAGCTTTCTTT. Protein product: CASNLFGSGTEAFF.

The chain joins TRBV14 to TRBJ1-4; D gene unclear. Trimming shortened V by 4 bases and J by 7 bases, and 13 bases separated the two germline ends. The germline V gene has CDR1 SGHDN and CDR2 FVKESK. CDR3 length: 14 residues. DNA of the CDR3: TGTGCCAGCAGCCTCAGCAACCTAGGTGAAAAACTGTTTTTT. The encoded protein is CASSLSNLGEKLFF.

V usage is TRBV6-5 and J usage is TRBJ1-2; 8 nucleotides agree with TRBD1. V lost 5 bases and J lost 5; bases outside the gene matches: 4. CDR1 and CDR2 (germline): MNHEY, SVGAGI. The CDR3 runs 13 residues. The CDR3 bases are TGTGCCAGCAGTCCACAGGGGGTGTATGGCTACACCTTC. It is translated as CASSPQGVYGYTF.